Each of the 20 T cell receptor beta chains below was sequenced from the same sample in a study of control samples from healthy donors and cancer patients. Repertoires were generated with immunoSEQ multiplex PCR, while TCRdb's copy carries only in-frame clones and drops some. This table holds some 140,000 clones, around nine tenths found once. The material sequenced was PBMCs. The receptors originated from a man aged 50-60 years with head and neck cancer.

The chain carries TRBV6-5 and TRBJ1-5; no clear D. CDR1 is MNHEY, CDR2 SVGAGI, per germline. CDR3 size: 15 residues. V was shortened by 2 bases and J by 3 bases, with 11 bases between the two germline ends. CDR3 amino acids: CASSYDTSPNQPQHF. In nucleotides, the CDR3 is TGTGCCAGCAGTTACGACACCAGCCCCAATCAGCCCCAGCATTTT.

This chain joins TRBV5-1 and TRBJ2-7; D unresolved. This CDR3 spans 12 amino acids. Germline CDR1 reads SGHRS; CDR2 reads YFSETQ. Trimming left V 0 bases short and J 5 bases short, with 6 bases between. Written as DNA, the CDR3 is TGCGCCAGCAGCTTGGATTTCCACGAGCAGTACTTC. This sequence encodes CASSLDFHEQYF.

Points on this clone: Other DNA variants within this sample encode the same CDR3. The chain carries TRBV28 and TRBJ2-1, with TRBD2 matching 7 bases. The CDR3 is made up of 14 amino acids. CDR1 is MDHEN, CDR2 SYDVKM, per germline. V shed 5 bases, J shed 1 base, and the junction held 2 bases outside the gene matches. The CDR3 sequence is CASSGGGSYNEQFF. The CDR3 DNA is TGTGCCAGCAGTGGGGGAGGGTCCTACAATGAGCAGTTCTTC.

V usage is TRBV10-2 and J usage is TRBJ2-2; D is unresolved. V was pared by 6 bases and J by 3 bases, with 5 bases between. The CDR3 spans 12 residues. In germline, CDR1 is WSHSY, CDR2 SAAADI. CDR3 in amino acids: CASRRDTGELFF. DNA for the CDR3: TGCGCCAGCAGGAGAGACACCGGGGAGCTGTTTTTT.

The rearrangement uses TRBV5-1 and TRBJ1-1, with D possibly matching TRBD1 (6 bases). The CDR3 consists of 13 residues. Per the germline V gene, CDR1 is SGHRS and CDR2 is YFSETQ. Trimming removed 6 bases at V and 5 bases at J, with 14 bases between. The DNA for the CDR3 is TGCGCCAGCAAGGGGGTCTTGGGGACTGAAGCTTTCTTT. Translation: CASKGVLGTEAFF.

The J gene is TRBJ1-5, the V gene TRBV19, with TRBD1 as a possible D gene (5 bases). V was pared by 7 bases and J by 2 bases, with 15 bases between. This CDR3 region has 15 residues. Germline V gene data show CDR1 as LNHDA and CDR2 as SQIVND (reference sequence). CDR3 nucleotides: TGTGCCAGTAAGGGGCAGGCGGGGGGCAATCAGCCCCAGCATTTT. Protein product: CASKGQAGGNQPQHF.

This clone was picked up one time. V is TRBV11-2 and J is TRBJ1-2; maybe TRBD1 (5 bases). The V end was cut by 2 bases, the J end by 4 bases, with 8 bases between. This CDR3 has 13 amino acids. Germline CDR1 and CDR2: SGHAT and FQNNGV. CDR3 in DNA: TGTGCCAGCAGCTTAACAGGCAGCTATGGCTACACCTTC. Amino acids: CASSLTGSYGYTF.

In nucleotides, the CDR3 is TGTGCCAGCAGCTTTACAGGGGGCCAGTCTAATGAAAAACTGTTTTTT. Amino acid sequence: CASSFTGGQSNEKLFF. The chain employs TRBV7-6 and TRBJ1-4; 9 nucleotides agree with TRBD1. J was trimmed by 3 bases and V by 3 bases; bases with no gene match: 5. The CDR3 is 16 residues long. Germline V gives CDR1 SGHVS, CDR2 FNYEAQ.

This clone was recorded once. V usage is TRBV6-1 and J usage is TRBJ1-1; tentative D call: TRBD1 (6 bases). The CDR3 contains 14 residues. The V end was cut by 3 bases, the J end by 4 bases, with 12 bases between. The V gene's germline CDR1 is MNHNS and CDR2 SASEGT. This CDR3 is CASSDVTGGTEAFF. In DNA form, the CDR3 reads TGTGCCAGCAGTGACGTGACAGGTGGCACTGAAGCTTTCTTT.

This clone was seen just once. This chain connects TRBV30 to TRBJ1-1; tentative D call: TRBD1 (5 bases). V lost 5 bases and J lost 6, with 10 bases in between. The CDR3 has 11 amino acids. Germline V gene lookup returns CDR1 GTSNPN and CDR2 SVGIG (reference sequence). The CDR3 loop reads CAWGGSSEAFF. For the CDR3, the DNA is TGTGCCTGGGGGGGGAGCTCTGAAGCTTTCTTT.

The V and J genes are TRBV19 and TRBJ2-5; D gene uncertain. Germline V gene lookup returns CDR1 LNHDA and CDR2 SQIVND (reference sequence). Trimming cost V 3 bases and J 4 bases, with 9 bases left between them. The CDR3 is 13 residues long. The CDR3 DNA reads TGTGCCAGTAGTATCGCAAGGGCAGAGACCCAGTACTTC. Its translation: CASSIARAETQYF.

The CDR3 coding sequence is TGCGCCAGCAGCCAAGCCGGGACAGGGGTTTTCCACGAGCAGTACTTC. Its translation is CASSQAGTGVFHEQYF. The gene calls are TRBV4-1 and TRBJ2-7, with 10 positions matching TRBD1. This CDR3 region has 16 residues. Per germline, CDR1 MGHRA and CDR2 YSYEKL. Trimming took 1 base from V and 5 from J; bases not matched to a gene: 8.

The chain recombines TRBV12-3 or TRBV12-4 with TRBJ2-1; D gene ambiguous. The CDR3 sequence is 13 residues long. Trimming removed 1 base at V and 9 bases at J, with 10 bases between. Here the CDR3 reads CASSLGRVFEQFF. CDR3 DNA: TGTGCCAGCAGTTTAGGTCGGGTTTTTGAGCAGTTCTTC.

The chain employs TRBV28 and TRBJ1-5, with unresolved D. The CDR3 spans 12 residues. Germline CDR1 MDHEN, CDR2 SYDVKM. V shed 7 bases and J shed 4 bases, with 8 bases lying between them. The CDR3, as DNA: TGTGCCAGCAATACGGCAAATCAGCCCCAGCATTTT. Amino acids: CASNTANQPQHF.

The V call is TRBV11-1, the J call TRBJ2-7, with a weak D call TRBD1 (6 bases). Germline CDR1 SGHAT, CDR2 FQDESV (reference sequence). CDR3 length equals 14 residues. Trimming stripped 5 bases from V and 1 base from J, with 12 bases between. As DNA, the CDR3 is TGTGCCAGCAGCCAGATAGGACAGTCCTACGAGCAGTACTTC. As protein: CASSQIGQSYEQYF.

The chain is built from TRBV12-1 and TRBJ1-5; the table names TRBD1, a call not compared with the DNA. TRBV12-1 constitutes a pseudogene. The CDR3 contains 15 residues. CDR3 sequence (DNA): TGTGCCAGCAGCCCAAGGGGGTCGCGCAATCAGCCCCAGCATTTT. Protein product: CASSPRGSRNQPQHF.

The chain has TRBV3-1 (or the pseudogene TRBV3-2) and TRBJ2-5, with D unclear. In germline, CDR1 is LGHDT, CDR2 YNNKEL (reference sequence). V was clipped by 1 base and J by 6 bases, with 3 bases between them. The CDR3 length is 11 residues. CDR3 sequence: CASSQGKTQYF. The CDR3, as DNA: TGTGCCAGCAGCCAAGGGAAGACCCAGTACTTC.

The V and J genes are TRBV5-8 and TRBJ2-1; TRBD2 might be the D (5 bases). The CDR3 totals 17 residues. Per the germline V gene, CDR1 is SGHTS and CDR2 is YDEGEE. V was shortened by 1 base and J by 0 bases, with 14 bases between the two germline ends. In nucleotides, the CDR3 is TGTGCCAGCAGCTTGCGGCTAGCACTGAGCTCCTACAATGAGCAGTTCTTC. Its translation is CASSLRLALSSYNEQFF.

This clone has only one observation. The CDR3 is CASSLTQTNTGELFF. The DNA for the CDR3 is TGTGCCAGCAGCTTAACACAGACGAACACCGGGGAGCTGTTTTTT. The chain is built from TRBV7-9 and TRBJ2-2; no clear D gene. The V and J ends lost 2 bases and 0 bases respectively, with 7 bases between them. This CDR3 comprises 15 residues. Germline CDR1 and CDR2: SEHNR and FQNEAQ (reference sequence). Based on the CDR3 plus reference TRBV7-9 and TRBJ2-2, the full variable domain is DTGVSQNPRHKITKRGQNVTFRCDPISEHNRLYWYRQTLGQGPEFLTYFQNEAQLEKSRLLSDRFSAERPKGSFSTLEIQRTEQGDSAMYLCASSLTQTNTGELFFGEGSRLTVL.

The rearrangement links TRBV5-8 to TRBJ1-1; no clear D gene. Trimming removed 0 bases at V and 1 base at J, with 4 bases between. There are 13 residues in the CDR3. The germline V gene has CDR1 SGHTS and CDR2 YDEGEE. CDR3 residues: CASSLGGNTEAFF. As DNA, the CDR3 is TGTGCCAGCAGCTTGGGGGGGAACACTGAAGCTTTCTTT.